One T cell receptor (beta chain) is described in this entry. Its antigen is unknown. The protocol was immunoSEQ multiplex PCR, while the TCRdb copy is restricted to in-frame clones and leaves out a portion. The sample has roughly 180,000 clones, approximately 95% seen once; the top ten hold approximately 0.98%. The source of the sample is a study of T cell responses to AZD1222 COVID-19 vaccine. Trimming left V 7 bases short and J 5 bases short, with 8 bases between. Germline V CDR1 and CDR2: MNHEY, SVGAGI. The CDR3 spans 11 residues. Findings and caveats of the study: White British donors predominated, females outnumbered males, and clonal diversity was possibly underestimated. When two AZD1222 doses had been given, Spike-specific TCR breadth and depth rose.

The TCR was taken from an adult who received the MenACWY meningococcal vaccine as a control. This chain connects TRBV6-5 to TRBJ1-2, with a tentative D call TRBD1 (5 bases). The sequenced sample was peripheral blood, obtained 28 days after the second dose of the MenACWY control vaccine. The CDR3 loop reads CASKQEYGYTF. CDR3 DNA: TGTGCCAGCAAACAGGAGTATGGCTACACCTTC.